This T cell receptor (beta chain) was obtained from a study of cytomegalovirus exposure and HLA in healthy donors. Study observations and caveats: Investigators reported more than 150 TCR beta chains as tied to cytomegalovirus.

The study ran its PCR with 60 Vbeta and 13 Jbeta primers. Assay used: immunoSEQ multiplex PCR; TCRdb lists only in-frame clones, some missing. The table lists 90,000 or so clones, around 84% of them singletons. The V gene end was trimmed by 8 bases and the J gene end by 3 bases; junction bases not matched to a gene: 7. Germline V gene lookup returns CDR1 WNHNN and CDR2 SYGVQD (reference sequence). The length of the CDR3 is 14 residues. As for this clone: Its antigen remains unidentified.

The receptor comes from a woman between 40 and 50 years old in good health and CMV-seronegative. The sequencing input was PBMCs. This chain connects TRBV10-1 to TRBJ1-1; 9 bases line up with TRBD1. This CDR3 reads CASRMDRGDTEAFF. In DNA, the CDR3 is TGCGCCAGCCGAATGGACAGGGGCGACACTGAAGCTTTCTTT.